The T cell receptor (beta chain) described here comes from a study of neurological immune-mediated disorders. Study-wide findings and caveats: In HTLV-1-associated myelopathy, TCR clonal expansion was greatest, whereas multiple sclerosis had the least, falling below healthy controls.

The V and J ends lost 1 base and 2 bases, in that order; junction bases with no gene match: 7. CDR3 length equals 17 residues. Germline V gene sequence: CDR1 MGHRA, CDR2 YSYEKL. The sample holds many counts of this clonotype. Its specificity is unknown. Time point indicated: longitudinal time-point 1 (baseline). The healthy controls volunteered at a blood bank in Maryland, USA. The cDNA came from 5'RACE with 10-nucleotide random UMIs. In each sequencing run, over 180 million TCR-beta sequences were generated from 15-18 subjects. TCRdb used MiXCR to reprocess the 5' RACE reads, holding one entry per CDR3 protein. The table has more than 70,000 distinct CDR3 sequences, roughly 10% seen once.

Sequenced material: PBMCs. The TCR originated in a man aged 25 to 45 in good health. V and J are TRBV4-1 and TRBJ2-3; TRBD2 agrees at 9 bases. The CDR3, as DNA: TGCGCCAGCAGCCAAGCGTCTAGCGGGGTCATCACAGATACGCAGTATTTT. It translates to CASSQASSGVITDTQYF.